This T cell receptor (beta chain) stems from a study of blood T cell repertoires in COVID-19 (dated by TCRdb to the early 2020s). Regarding the study in general: Collaborator samples came from the United States, Italy and Spain and covered acute and convalescent phases of COVID-19. The samples were drawn from two sources: the first 160 participants of the ongoing ImmuneRACE study, and fewer than 1,500 subjects contributed by 6 global collaborators. Sample metadata almost always included a de-identified subject ID, COVID-19 status, age in years and sex. The prospective study material was composed of cDNA or gDNA derived from T cells, B-cell-depleted T cells, or PBMCs. Where available, HLA class I and class II types were taken from metadata supplied by the sample provider and were not determined by assay-based typing. The repertoires were released in a freely available public database meant as a resource for research on the immune response to SARS-CoV-2. Subjects who had been exposed to COVID-19, were actively infected with it, or had recovered from it provided the deeply sampled blood TCRbeta repertoires that made up the dataset. Paper-wide results and their limitations: The quantity of clinical and demographic metadata differed by source and by participant and was supplied without curation.

In the case of this clone: Its antigen is not yet known. Base qualities were left out, and no much larger clone turns up one base away.

Collaborating institutions collected whole blood in K2EDTA tubes following their own protocols. For TCRbeta analysis, collaborators shipped samples as frozen whole blood, isolated PBMCs, or DNA extracted from either of those sample types. At the junction V is shortened by 1 base and J by 10 bases; bases outside the gene matches: 5. The cysteine opens and the phenylalanine closes a CDR3 of 16 amino acids. CDR3 DNA is the only sequence kept; it has 48 bases, read in frame from the first base. The germline V gene yields MNHNS for CDR1 and SASEGT for CDR2. TCRbeta CDR3 regions were amplified from genomic DNA by means of the immunoSEQ Assay, a bias-controlled multiplex PCR. As for the authors' bioinformatics: Nucleated cell counts per sample were estimated from amplification of reference gene primers within the assay. Sequence reads were collapsed and filtered to measure the absolute abundance of every unique TCRbeta CDR3 rearrangement. For each sample, productive Simpson clonality was calculated as the square root of Simpson's diversity index across productive rearrangements. What TCRdb holds here is the immuneACCESS table cut down to in-frame rearrangements. Part of the clones is not present; checked against another copy, under half of the missing clones reflect an unresolved V gene, and the others are unexplained. For V, J and clone size, that table is used; D and trimming come from the DNA. Across this sample there are over 50,000 clones, with over 75% seen only once. Of the sample, roughly 14% is held by the ten largest clones.

The sequence is built from TRBV6-1 and TRBJ2-1; 15 central bases correspond to TRBD2. The sequence was collected from a human donor with active COVID-19. The donor label of this sample is uncertain. The material sequenced was peripheral blood. The encoded CDR3 is CASSEEGLAGGHEQFF. The DNA sequence is given as TGTGCCAGCAGTGAAGAGGGACTAGCGGGGGGACACGAGCAGTTCTTC.